This is a list of T cell receptor beta chains from one sample in a study of shared clonotypes between healthy human individuals. Here immunoSEQ multiplex PCR was the method, and the copy in TCRdb shows in-frame clones only, minus some. The table lists some 2 million clones, about 94% of them singletons. Sequencing was performed on naive CD8+ T cells sorted from blood. The receptors shown here come from a man aged 18 to 29 in good health. The CDR3 runs from the conserved cysteine through the conserved F or W. A D gene is named only where the DNA matches it firmly. Size values are once, few and many counts, or a class for expanded clones, and some rows have none.

d_call j_call clone_size v_call cdr3_aa cdr3_nt
NA TRBJ2-2 NA TRBV28 CASSWNTGELFF TGTGCCAGCAGTTGGAACACCGGGGAGCTGTTTTTT
TRBD2 TRBJ2-7 once TRBV7-2 CASSLLAGDNYEQYF TGTGCCAGCAGCTTACTAGCGGGAGACAACTACGAGCAGTACTTC
NA TRBJ2-7 NA TRBV4-3 CASSRRVRYEQYF TGCGCCAGCAGCCGCAGGGTTCGCTACGAGCAGTACTTC
NA TRBJ2-7 NA TRBV5-8 CASSHYEQYF TGTGCCAGCAGCCACTACGAGCAGTACTTC
NA TRBJ2-1 once TRBV7-9 CASSLGTLYNEQFF TGTGCCAGCAGCTTAGGGACATTATACAATGAGCAGTTCTTC
NA TRBJ2-7 NA TRBV2 CASTLSDYEQYF TGTGCCAGCACACTTTCCGACTACGAGCAGTACTTC
TRBD2 TRBJ2-1 NA TRBV9 CASSPSIGGVNEQFF TGTGCCAGCAGCCCCTCGATTGGGGGGGTCAATGAGCAGTTCTTC
TRBD1 TRBJ2-1 NA TRBV5-1 CASSGTGEYNEQFF TGCGCCAGCAGCGGGACAGGAGAATACAATGAGCAGTTCTTC
TRBD1 TRBJ2-1 NA TRBV19 CASSIDPGTGQFF TGTGCCAGTAGTATAGATCCGGGGACAGGGCAGTTCTTC
TRBD2 TRBJ2-3 once TRBV6-1 CASSEVMGTSGSTDTQYF TGTGCCAGCAGTGAAGTCATGGGGACTAGCGGGAGCACAGATACGCAGTATTTT
NA TRBJ2-7 NA TRBV15 CATSSGSSGYEQYF TGTGCCACCAGCAGCGGGAGTAGTGGGTACGAGCAGTACTTC
NA TRBJ2-1 NA TRBV6-6 CASRPDSYNEQFF TGTGCCAGCAGGCCTGACTCCTACAATGAGCAGTTCTTC
TRBD1 TRBJ2-3 NA TRBV6-1 CASRVRQGTTDTQYF TGTGCCAGCAGAGTTAGACAGGGAACTACAGATACGCAGTATTTT
TRBD2 TRBJ2-1 NA TRBV27 CASRAGPRQFF TGTGCCAGCAGAGCGGGACCCCGGCAGTTCTTC
TRBD1 TRBJ2-7 NA TRBV10-1 CASSPGTVSYEQYF TGCGCCAGCAGTCCGGGGACAGTCTCCTACGAGCAGTACTTC
NA TRBJ1-1 NA TRBV5-5 CASSWLDMNTEAFF TGTGCCAGCAGCTGGTTGGACATGAACACTGAAGCTTTCTTT
NA TRBJ1-5 NA TRBV19 CASSISGFEGNQPQHF TGTGCCAGTAGTATTTCGGGATTTGAAGGAAATCAGCCCCAGCATTTT
TRBD1 TRBJ2-1 few TRBV9 CASSVDSGQGNEQFF TGTGCCAGCAGCGTAGACTCGGGACAGGGCAATGAGCAGTTCTTC
NA TRBJ1-1 once TRBV13 CASSLVSGGNTEAFF TGTGCCAGCAGCTTAGTTTCGGGGGGGAACACTGAAGCTTTCTTT
NA TRBJ2-5 once TRBV27 CASSSDRRQETQYF TGTGCCAGCAGTTCAGACAGGAGACAAGAGACCCAGTACTTC
NA TRBJ1-1 NA TRBV13 CASSFQLMNTEAFF TGTGCCAGCAGCTTCCAACTGATGAACACTGAAGCTTTCTTT
NA TRBJ2-1 NA TRBV2 CASAGGSGEQFF TGTGCCAGCGCCGGGGGTAGCGGCGAGCAGTTCTTC